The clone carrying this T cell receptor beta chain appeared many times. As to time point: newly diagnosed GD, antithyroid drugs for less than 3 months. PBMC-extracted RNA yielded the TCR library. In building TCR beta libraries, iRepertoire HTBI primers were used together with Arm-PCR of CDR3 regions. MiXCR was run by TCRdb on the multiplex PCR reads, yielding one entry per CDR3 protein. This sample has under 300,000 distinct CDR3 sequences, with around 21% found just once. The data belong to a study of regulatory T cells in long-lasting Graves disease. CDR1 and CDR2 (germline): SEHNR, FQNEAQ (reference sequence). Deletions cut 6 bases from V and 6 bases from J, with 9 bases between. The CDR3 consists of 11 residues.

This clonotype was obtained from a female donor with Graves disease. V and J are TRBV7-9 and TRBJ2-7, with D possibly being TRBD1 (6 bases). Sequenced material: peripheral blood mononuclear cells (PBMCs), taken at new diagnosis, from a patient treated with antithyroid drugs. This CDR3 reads CASRGTFEQYF. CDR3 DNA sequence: TGTGCCAGCAGGGGGACATTCGAGCAGTACTTC.